What follows is one T cell receptor (beta chain) and its context. It has no known antigen specificity. Nothing much larger sits one base from this clone, and base qualities are not available. This entry comes from a study of blood T cell repertoires in COVID-19 (dated by TCRdb to between 2020 and 2021). Context from the whole study: Collaborator samples came from the United States, Italy and Spain and covered acute and convalescent phases of COVID-19. The dataset comprised deeply sampled blood TCRbeta repertoires from subjects exposed to, actively infected with, or recovered from COVID-19. The prospective study material was composed of cDNA or gDNA derived from T cells, B-cell-depleted T cells, or PBMCs. A freely available public database, intended as a resource for researchers studying the immune response to SARS-CoV-2, is where the repertoires were released. Nearly every sample came with metadata listing a de-identified subject ID, COVID-19 status, age in years and sex. Where HLA class I and class II types were available, the types were taken from metadata supplied by the sample provider, not from assay-based typing. Samples were obtained from the ongoing ImmuneRACE study (first 160 participants) and from roughly 1,300 subjects provided by 6 global collaborators.

Collaborating institutions collected whole blood in K2EDTA tubes following their own protocols. For TCRbeta analysis, collaborators shipped samples as frozen whole blood, isolated PBMCs, or DNA extracted from either of those sample types. The germline V gene supplies CDR1 KGHSH and CDR2 LQKENI. From its cysteine to its phenylalanine, the CDR3 spans 15 amino acids. Only the CDR3 DNA is retained, 45 bases long and in frame from the first base. From V the trimming removes 3 bases and from J it removes 3 bases, while the gene matches leave 6 bases of the junction unaccounted for. The immunoSEQ Assay, a bias-controlled multiplex PCR, was used to amplify TCRbeta CDR3 regions from genomic DNA. In the source study's methods: Nucleated cell counts per sample were estimated from amplification of reference gene primers within the assay. To quantify the absolute abundance of each unique TCRbeta CDR3 rearrangement, sequence reads were collapsed and filtered. For each sample, productive Simpson clonality was calculated by taking the square root of Simpson's diversity index across productive rearrangements. TCRdb carries this immuneACCESS record with in-frame sequences only. Its versions omit some clonotypes, under half of them owing to an unresolved V gene in the studies checked, with the rest unexplained. V, J and clone size were drawn from that table, and D and trimming were deduced from the DNA. This sample comprises about 170,000 clones, about 86% of them detected only once. About a tenth of the sample lies in the top ten.

Overall study outcomes, separate from this receptor: The amount of clinical and demographic metadata varied by source and participant and was provided uncurated.

Sequencing was performed on peripheral blood. Recombination connected TRBV18 to TRBJ1-1; 8 middle bases align to TRBD1. The receptor was derived from a man aged 65-85 years with active or convalescent COVID-19. The DNA sequence reads TGTGCCAGCTCACCGACAGCGACAGGGGACACTGAAGCTTTCTTT. The resulting protein is CASSPTATGDTEAFF.